The next 9 T cell receptor beta chains were all read from a single sample in a study of early T cells in non-severe SARS-CoV-2 infection. Via MiXCR, TCRdb re-called the 5' RACE reads, giving one row per CDR3 protein. The sample shows 75,000 to 90,000 distinct CDR3 sequences, about 13% of them seen only once. Sequenced: whole blood. These receptors originate from an adult who was a healthcare worker with PCR-confirmed SARS-CoV-2 infection or an uninfected control (not recorded which).

This clonotype was observed a few times. The chain carries TRBV10-3 and TRBJ1-3; D ambiguous. Germline CDR1 is ENHRY and CDR2 is SYGVKD. V was shortened by 6 bases and J by 4 bases, with 13 bases between the two germline ends. The CDR3 runs to 14 residues. In DNA, the CDR3 is TGTGCCATCAGGTCGGGAGTCGAGGGAAACACCATATATTTT. Encoded protein: CAIRSGVEGNTIYF.

This clonotype was detected ten times or more. The chain joins TRBV2 to TRBJ2-7; TRBD1 matches at 7 bases. CDR1 and CDR2 (germline): SNHLY, FYNNEI. With 6 bases clipped from V and 2 bases from J, the junction kept 1 base outside the gene matches. The CDR3 loop spans 12 amino acids. DNA for the CDR3: TGTGCCAGCAGCAGGGGGACCTACGAGCAGTACTTC. Its protein is CASSRGTYEQYF.

This clonotype has just one count. The genes are TRBV6-4 and TRBJ2-3; D might be TRBD1 (6 bases). The CDR3 is made up of 16 amino acids. Germline assignment: CDR1 MRHNA and CDR2 SNTAGT. With 6 bases removed from V and 0 bases from J, the gap between germline ends came to 16 bases. The CDR3 bases are TGTGCCAGCAGACTAGGGGGAGAAACAAGCACAGATACGCAGTATTTT. Its protein is CASRLGGETSTDTQYF.

This clonotype has a handful of counts. The chain uses TRBV6-2 or TRBV6-3 and TRBJ1-2; TRBD1 matches at 8 bases. Germline V CDR1 and CDR2: MNHEY, SVGEGT. V shed 2 bases and J 5 bases; nucleotides not matched to a gene: 7. The CDR3 is 15 residues long. The CDR3 DNA reads as TGTGCCAGCAGTTACCGACAGACAGGGGTATATGGCTACACCTTC. It specifies CASSYRQTGVYGYTF.

Only a few counts were recorded for this clonotype. V and J are TRBV21-1 and TRBJ2-3; the DNA was not compared with TRBD1, the D call given in the table. TRBV21-1 is tagged as a pseudogene. This CDR3 has 14 residues. The CDR3 DNA sequence: TGTGCCAGCAGCAAAGACAGGTTGGCAGATACGCAGTATTTT. Translation gives CASSKDRLADTQYF.

This clonotype came up a few times. The chain carries TRBV12-3 or TRBV12-4 and TRBJ2-1, with D perhaps TRBD1 (5 bases). The ends were cut back, 5 bases at V and 12 bases at J, with 20 bases in the middle. CDR3 size: 14 residues. CDR3 sequence (DNA): TGTGCCAGCAGTCAATTGACAGTCTCCCCCGGGCAGTTCTTC. It codes for CASSQLTVSPGQFF.

The chain carries TRBV7-9 and TRBJ2-7, with TRBD1 matching over 7 bases. The CDR3 consists of 14 residues. Germline trimming cut 6 bases from V and 0 bases from J; bases unmatched to any gene: 5. Per the germline V gene, CDR1 is SEHNR and CDR2 is FQNEAQ (reference sequence). DNA for the CDR3: TGTGCCAGCAGGGGCCGGGACAGCTCCTACGAGCAGTACTTC. Amino acids: CASRGRDSSYEQYF.

The chain carries TRBV28 and TRBJ2-5; 7 nucleotides align to TRBD1. This CDR3 contains 19 residues. The V and J ends lost 3 bases and 4 bases, in that order; junction bases with no gene match: 20. Germline CDR1 MDHEN, CDR2 SYDVKM. This CDR3 is CASSFSTGSRLLGGETQYF. The CDR3 coding sequence is TGTGCCAGCAGTTTCTCGACAGGGAGTAGACTATTGGGCGGAGAGACCCAGTACTTC.

The chain is built from TRBV6-5 and TRBJ2-1; TRBD2 aligns across 11 bases. V was clipped by 0 bases and J by 2 bases; unmatched bases: 12. Germline lookup yields CDR1 MNHEY and CDR2 SVGAGI. The CDR3 is 20 amino acids. For the CDR3, the DNA is TGTGCCAGCAGTTACTCCGGGACAGGGAGACTAGCGGGAACCTACAATGAGCAGTTCTTC. Its protein is CASSYSGTGRLAGTYNEQFF.